One sample yielded the 12 T cell receptor beta chains listed below, sequenced in a study of T cells expressing NK-cell markers. TCRdb re-called the 5' RACE reads and catalogs CDR3 proteins one per entry, DNA excluded. The table counts about 380,000 distinct CDR3 sequences; 4% to 6.5% lies in the top ten. The sequenced sample consisted of blood T cells: a sorted CD56 or NKG2C T cell subset, CD4+ or CD8+ T cells, or bulk PBMC T cells (not recorded which). These receptors were obtained from a man aged 18-69 years in good health.

The rearrangement links TRBV7-2 to TRBJ1-6; TCRdb outputs TRBD1, but without DNA this stays unchecked. Germline-derived CDR1 and CDR2 are SGHTA and FQGNSA. The CDR3 has 17 amino acids. CDR3 amino acids: CASRYRRGQGNNSPLHF. Based on the CDR3 plus reference TRBV7-2 and TRBJ1-6, the full variable domain is GAGVSQSPSNKVTEKGKDVELRCDPISGHTALYWYRQSLGQGLEFLIYFQGNSAPDKSGLPSDRFSAERTGGSVSTLTIQRTQQEDSAVYLCASRYRRGQGNNSPLHFGNGTRLTVT.

The chain has TRBV12-3 or TRBV12-4 and TRBJ1-2; absent DNA, TCRdb's TRBD1 call cannot be checked. The length of the CDR3 is 14 residues. CDR3 in amino acids: CASSPGQSTYGYTF.

The V gene is TRBV19, the J gene TRBJ2-4; as DNA is missing, the TRBD2 call by TCRdb cannot be tested. CDR3 length equals 19 residues. Germline CDR1 is LNHDA and CDR2 is SQIVND (reference sequence). CDR3 protein: CASSTWSGGARLAKNIQYF.

This chain uses TRBV28 with TRBJ2-7. CDR1 is MDHEN and CDR2 is SYDVKM in the germline V gene. This CDR3 is built from 11 residues. CDR3 amino acids: CASCLWGEQYF.

The chain is built from TRBV5-3 and TRBJ2-1. TRBV5-3 counts as an open reading frame of uncertain function. The CDR3 consists of 14 residues. The CDR3: CARSLDVGYNEQFF.

V usage is TRBV15 and J usage is TRBJ1-2; the D call from TCRdb, TRBD1, cannot be confirmed without DNA. The CDR3 consists of 16 residues. CDR1 LNHNV and CDR2 YYDKDF come from the germline V gene (reference sequence). This chain's CDR3 is CATSRDTGVSNYGYTF.

V gene TRBV3-1 combines with J gene TRBJ1-1. Germline V CDR1 and CDR2: LGHDT, YNNKEL (reference sequence). This CDR3 region has 12 residues. CDR3 region: CASSQGRLGAFF.

The chain recombines TRBV12-3 or TRBV12-4 with TRBJ1-2; TCRdb designates TRBD1, a call that cannot be tested without DNA. The CDR3 totals 14 residues. The CDR3 loop is CASRGQGFNYGYTF.

This sequence joins TRBV5-4 and TRBJ2-1; TCRdb's D call, TRBD1, is unchecked because there is no DNA. In germline, CDR1 is SGHNT, CDR2 YYREEE (reference sequence). There are 14 residues in the CDR3. The CDR3: CASSSHGGHNEQFF.

The V and J genes are TRBV27 and TRBJ1-5; absent DNA, TCRdb's TRBD1 call cannot be checked. Germline V lookup: CDR1 MNHEY, CDR2 SMNVEV (reference sequence). This CDR3 is 17 amino acids long. CDR3 amino acids: CASSLARDSRGYQPQHF.

CDR3 loop: CASSKDRGTRIPYEQYF. This sequence joins TRBV27 and TRBJ2-7; TCRdb gives TRBD1 as the D gene, but with no DNA this cannot be confirmed. CDR3 size: 17 residues. Germline CDR1 reads MNHEY; CDR2 reads SMNVEV (reference sequence).

V and J are TRBV15 and TRBJ2-4; TCRdb calls TRBD1, which cannot be checked without DNA. Germline-derived CDR1 and CDR2 are LNHNV and YYDKDF (reference sequence). The CDR3 consists of 17 residues. CDR3 protein: CATSKMGQGVAKNIQYF.